Given below is one T cell receptor beta chain in context. Its matching antigen is unknown. Assay used: immunoSEQ multiplex PCR; TCRdb lists only in-frame clones, some missing. The repertoire holds some 150,000 clones, with 80% to 95% as singletons. The data belong to a study of CD4+ T cells in melanoma. Broader study findings: Reportedly, melanoma neoantigen-specific CD4+ T cells showed varied differentiation states. CD8+ T cell, macrophage and B cell function reportedly correlated with neoantigen-specific CD4+ T cells.

CDR3 size: 14 residues. CDR1 is MNHEY, CDR2 SVGAGI, per germline. V dropped 5 bases and J dropped 7; count of bases not matched to a gene: 7. This TCR was recovered from a human donor with melanoma. This chain uses TRBV6-5 with TRBJ1-1; TRBD1 matches at 10 bases. In nucleotides, the CDR3 is TGTGCCAGCAGTGCCCTGGACAGGGGGTTTGAAGCTTTCTTT. As protein: CASSALDRGFEAFF.